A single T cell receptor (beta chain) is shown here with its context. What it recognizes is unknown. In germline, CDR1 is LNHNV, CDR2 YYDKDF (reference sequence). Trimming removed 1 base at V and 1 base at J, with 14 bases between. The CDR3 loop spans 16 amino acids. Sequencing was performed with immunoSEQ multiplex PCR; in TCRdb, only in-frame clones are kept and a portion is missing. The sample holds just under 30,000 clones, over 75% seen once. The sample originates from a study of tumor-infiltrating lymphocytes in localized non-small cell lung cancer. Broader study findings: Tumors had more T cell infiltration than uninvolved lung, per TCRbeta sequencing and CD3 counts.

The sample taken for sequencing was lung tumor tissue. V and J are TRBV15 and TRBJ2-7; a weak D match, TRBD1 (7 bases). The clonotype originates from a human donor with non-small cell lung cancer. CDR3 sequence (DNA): TGTGCCACCAGCAGAGTGCAGGGGGGTCGTTCCTACGAGCAGTACTTC. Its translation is CATSRVQGGRSYEQYF.